Below, 17 T cell receptor beta chains from the same sample are listed, as sequenced in a study of control samples from healthy donors and cancer patients. Produced via immunoSEQ multiplex PCR; TCRdb's table is partial and in-frame only. The sample has over 120,000 clones, around 94% seen once. The sequenced sample was PBMCs. These receptors all come from a man aged 60 to 75 with colorectal cancer.

This chain uses TRBV10-2 with TRBJ2-1; possibly TRBD1 for D (6 bases). This CDR3 is built from 14 residues. The germline V gene has CDR1 WSHSY and CDR2 SAAADI. The germline V and J ends were trimmed by 6 bases and 3 bases, with 12 bases remaining between them. The CDR3 sequence: CASSGQLVYNEQFF. CDR3 in DNA: TGCGCCAGCAGCGGACAGCTCGTCTACAATGAGCAGTTCTTC.

The chain links TRBV13 to TRBJ2-1; a possible D gene is TRBD1 (6 bases). The germline CDR1 and CDR2 sequences are PRHDT and FYEKMQ (reference sequence). Trimming removed 5 bases from V and 5 bases from J, with 19 bases in between. The length of the CDR3 is 16 residues. CDR3 sequence (DNA): TGTGCCAGCAGCCACGGTCTACCCGAGGGGGACAATGAGCAGTTCTTC. Its protein product is CASSHGLPEGDNEQFF.

The chain employs TRBV3-1 (or the pseudogene TRBV3-2) and TRBJ2-5, with 13 bases that match TRBD2. The CDR3 consists of 15 residues. J lost 4 bases, V lost 6 bases, and 5 bases had no gene match. Germline V gene data show CDR1 as LGHDT and CDR2 as YNNKEL (reference sequence). CDR3 residues: CASSRLAGGGETQYF. CDR3 in DNA: TGTGCCAGCAGTAGACTAGCGGGGGGAGGAGAGACCCAGTACTTC.

This rearrangement joins TRBV7-9 to TRBJ2-1; D may match TRBD1 or TRBD2 (5 bases each). Germline CDR1 and CDR2: SEHNR and FQNEAQ (reference sequence). The CDR3 covers 14 residues. Trimming left V 5 bases short and J 2 bases short, with 10 bases between. The CDR3 bases are TGTGCCAGCAGCCCTCTGGGGGCCTACAATGAGCAGTTCTTC. Translated: CASSPLGAYNEQFF. Based on the CDR3 plus reference TRBV7-9 and TRBJ2-1, the full variable domain is DTGVSQNPRHKITKRGQNVTFRCDPISEHNRLYWYRQTLGQGPEFLTYFQNEAQLEKSRLLSDRFSAERPKGSFSTLEIQRTEQGDSAMYLCASSPLGAYNEQFFGPGTRLTVL.

The chain has TRBV2 and TRBJ1-5; 8 nucleotides line up with TRBD1. CDR1 SNHLY and CDR2 FYNNEI come from the germline V gene. Trimming at V came to 6 bases and at J to 7 bases, leaving 5 bases not matched to a gene. The CDR3 runs to 13 residues. CDR3 DNA sequence: TGTGCCAGCAGAATGACAGGGGACCAGCCCCAGCATTTT. Translated, it gives CASRMTGDQPQHF.

V and J are TRBV5-6 and TRBJ2-5; TRBD1 matches at 11 bases. V dropped 4 bases and J dropped 6; count of bases not matched to a gene: 8. Germline values: CDR1 SGHDT, CDR2 YYEEEE. The CDR3 extends over 15 amino acids. This CDR3 is CASSPTGTGGQTQYF. CDR3 DNA sequence: TGTGCCAGCAGCCCGACCGGGACAGGGGGACAGACCCAGTACTTC.

The chain has TRBV5-5 and TRBJ2-7; tentatively, D is TRBD1 (6 bases). There are 14 residues in the CDR3. Trimming removed 5 bases at V and 2 bases at J, with 14 bases between. CDR1 is SGHKS and CDR2 is YYEKEE in the germline V gene (reference sequence). The CDR3 bases are TGTGCCAGCAGTCCAGGGGCTCCTACCTACGAGCAGTACTTC. Its translation is CASSPGAPTYEQYF.

V and J are TRBV6-2 or TRBV6-3 and TRBJ2-7; TRBD1 might be the D (6 bases). The CDR3 is made up of 13 amino acids. Germline CDR1 is MNHEY and CDR2 is SVGEGT. Trimming stripped 2 bases from V and 5 bases from J, with 10 bases between. The CDR3 coding sequence is TGTGCCAGCAGTTACGGGGCAGGGGACGAGCAGTACTTC. It encodes CASSYGAGDEQYF.

The rearrangement links TRBV30 to TRBJ2-5; tentative D call: TRBD1 (5 bases). Trimming took 0 bases from V and 2 from J, leaving 13 bases between them. In germline, CDR1 is GTSNPN, CDR2 SVGIG (reference sequence). The CDR3 spans 15 residues. DNA for the CDR3: TGTGCCTGGAGTGTTGGGGCCCTTGGGCAAGAGACCCAGTACTTC. It translates to CAWSVGALGQETQYF.

V usage is TRBV6-5 and J usage is TRBJ1-3; D is ambiguous. V lost 7 bases and J 0 bases, leaving 10 bases between the germline ends. Germline lookup yields CDR1 MNHEY and CDR2 SVGAGI. The CDR3 consists of 14 residues. In DNA form, the CDR3 reads TGTGCCAGCACCGTGGGGAACTCTGGAAACACCATATATTTT. Translated, it gives CASTVGNSGNTIYF.

The rearrangement joins TRBV9 to TRBJ2-3; D not resolved. V was clipped by 4 bases and J by 3 bases, with 12 bases between them. The CDR3 has 14 amino acids. The germline gives CDR1 SGDLS, CDR2 YYNGEE. The CDR3: CASSPPRATDTQYF. The CDR3 DNA reads TGTGCCAGCAGCCCCCCAAGGGCGACAGATACGCAGTATTTT. Full variable domain (missing parts from reference TRBV9 and TRBJ2-3): DSGVTQTPKHLITATGQRVTLRCSPRSGDLSVYWYQQSLDQGLQFLIQYYNGEERAKGNILERFSAQQFPDLHSELNLSSLELGDSALYFCASSPPRATDTQYFGPGTRLTVL.

V is TRBV6-1 and J is TRBJ2-2; tentatively, D is TRBD1 (6 bases). The CDR3 covers 16 residues. Germline CDR1 and CDR2: MNHNS and SASEGT. With 0 bases removed from V and 3 bases from J, the gap between germline ends came to 11 bases. The CDR3 nucleotides read TGTGCCAGCAGTGAAGCCCCTGGACAGTACACCGGGGAGCTGTTTTTT. Translation: CASSEAPGQYTGELFF.

V usage is TRBV6-2 or TRBV6-3 and J usage is TRBJ2-7, with D maybe TRBD2 (6 bases). Germline lookup yields CDR1 MNHEY and CDR2 SVGEGT. The CDR3 is made up of 11 amino acids. Trimming removed 2 bases from V and 10 bases from J, with 9 bases in between. CDR3 amino acids: CASSYRGGQYF. CDR3 DNA sequence: TGTGCCAGCAGTTACCGGGGAGGCCAGTACTTC.

For the CDR3, the DNA is TGTGCCAGCAGCTTAAAAAGTTTGCCGACAGGGATCAACACCGGGGAGCTGTTTTTT. It translates to CASSLKSLPTGINTGELFF. The chain recombines TRBV7-9 with TRBJ2-2, with TRBD1 matching 7 bases. Trimming cost V 2 bases and J 2 bases; bases outside gene matches: 14. The CDR3 has 19 residues. Germline-derived CDR1 and CDR2 are SEHNR and FQNEAQ (reference sequence).

The CDR3: CASSPGLAGGNEQFF. The DNA of the CDR3 is TGTGCCAGCAGCCCGGGACTAGCGGGGGGCAATGAGCAGTTCTTC. This chain links TRBV7-2 with TRBJ2-1; 15 positions agree with TRBD2. The CDR3 has 15 residues. J lost 6 bases, V lost 5 bases, and 2 bases had no gene match. CDR1 and CDR2 from the germline V gene are SGHTA and FQGNSA.

The gene calls are TRBV5-1 and TRBJ1-3; unclear D gene. The CDR3 runs 15 residues. Germline CDR1 SGHRS, CDR2 YFSETQ. V lost 2 bases, J lost 3 bases, and 12 bases lay in between. CDR3 residues: CASSLSGDHGNTIYF. CDR3 in DNA: TGCGCCAGCAGCTTATCCGGGGATCATGGAAACACCATATATTTT.

This clone was detected only a few times. CDR3 region: CASSPERQNYGYTF. The CDR3 coding sequence is TGTGCCAGCAGCCCAGAACGACAGAACTATGGCTACACCTTC. The V and J genes are TRBV4-2 and TRBJ1-2, with D perhaps matching TRBD1 (5 bases). CDR3 size: 14 residues. The germline V gene encodes CDR1 LGHNA and CDR2 YNFKEQ. Deletions cut 4 bases from V and 2 bases from J, with 11 bases between.